The clone carrying this T cell receptor beta chain showed up many times. As it was prepared, the TCRbeta library received unique molecular identifiers. Via MiXCR, TCRdb re-called the PCR reads, giving one row per CDR3 protein. The sample includes about 830,000 distinct CDR3 sequences, under 20% seen only once; the top ten take roughly 5%. The data derive from a study of T-cell reconstitution after alpha-beta-depleted transplantation in children. This material consisted of PBMCs, mostly from graft donor cells, taken 360 days after TCRalphabeta/CD19-depleted stem cell transplant. This sequence was found in a male patient between 5 and 17 years old who had a stem cell transplant for acute lymphoblastic leukemia, so the T cells may come from the graft donor.

In DNA, the CDR3 is TGCGCCAGCAGCTGGACAGGGGGTAATCACTACGAGCAGTACTTC. Translated: CASSWTGGNHYEQYF. J is TRBJ2-7 and V is TRBV5-1; TRBD1 matches 10 bases. The germline V gene encodes CDR1 SGHRS and CDR2 YFSETQ. V lost 3 bases to trimming and J lost 3 bases; unmatched junction nucleotides: 6. The CDR3 is 15 amino acids.